One T cell receptor (beta chain) is described in this entry. The antigen remains unidentified. The data are from a study of identical twins. Germline V gives CDR1 SNHLY, CDR2 FYNNEI. The CDR3 runs 14 residues. The V gene end was trimmed by 5 bases and the J gene end by 2 bases; junction bases not matched to a gene: 6. General study points: Among beta out-of-frame sequences, excess sharing between twins appeared weaker. Invariant MAIT and iNKT cells could partly confound zero-insertion analyses.

MiXCR, run by TCRdb on the 5' RACE reads, gives a single entry per CDR3 protein. The table lists 500,000 or so distinct CDR3 sequences, 11% to 15% of them singletons. This sample was also put to use in a study of yellow fever vaccine responses in identical twins.

The sequenced material came from CD4+ T cells sorted from blood. This sequence joins TRBV2 and TRBJ2-7; 7 nucleotides match TRBD1. This clonotype originated in a woman between 18 and 29 years old in good health. In nucleotides, the CDR3 is TGTGCCAGCAGTTTCGGGGACAGCCCCTACGAGCAGTACTTC. Translating it yields CASSFGDSPYEQYF.